Shown below are 11 T cell receptor beta chains from a single sample sequenced in a study of shared clonotypes between healthy human individuals. The table came from immunoSEQ multiplex PCR; TCRdb's copy has only in-frame clones and leaves some out. Of about 490,000 clones listed, 81% are singletons. The sample taken for sequencing was PBMCs. The receptors shown here come from a middle-aged woman in good health. Some clones in this sample may be carry-over from other donors' samples.

The chain is built from TRBV10-3 and TRBJ2-7, with 9 nucleotides matching TRBD2. The CDR3 is 11 residues long. V dropped 10 bases and J dropped 5; count of bases not matched to a gene: 3. Per the germline V gene, CDR1 is ENHRY and CDR2 is SYGVKD. As DNA, the CDR3 is TGTGCCAGCGCGGGGGGGAACGAGCAGTACTTC. Encoded protein: CASAGGNEQYF.

The V and J genes are TRBV4-2 and TRBJ2-3; either TRBD1 or TRBD2 may fit D (5 bases each). The germline V gene encodes CDR1 LGHNA and CDR2 YNFKEQ. V dropped 2 bases and J dropped 6 bases, with 24 bases sitting between them. The length of the CDR3 is 18 residues. CDR3 region: CASSQPSGAGPRTDTQYF. DNA of the CDR3: TGTGCCAGCAGCCAACCTTCCGGGGCCGGGCCACGGACGGATACGCAGTATTTT.

The chain carries TRBV6-1 and TRBJ1-3; D possibly corresponds to TRBD1 (5 bases). This CDR3 comprises 15 residues. V was cut by 4 bases and J by 8 bases, with 18 bases left in between. CDR1 and CDR2 from the germline V gene are MNHNS and SASEGT. The DNA for the CDR3 is TGTGCCAGCAGTGTGACGGCATCCCTAGGGGACACCATATATTTT. This translates into CASSVTASLGDTIYF.

V usage is TRBV27 and J usage is TRBJ2-5; D assignment may be TRBD1 or TRBD2 (5 bases each). The J call may be wrong; the DNA end is better matched by TRBJ2-7. There are 17 residues in the CDR3. Germline V gives CDR1 MNHEY, CDR2 SMNVEV (reference sequence). The CDR3, as DNA: TGTGCCAGCAGTTCATCCCCAGTACCGGGGCCCGGCTACGAGCAGTACTTC. This encodes CASSSSPVPGPGYEQYF.

The rearrangement uses TRBV5-1 and TRBJ2-1; no firm D call. Deletions cut 4 bases from V and 8 bases from J, with 13 bases between. This CDR3 is built from 13 residues. The germline V gene has CDR1 SGHRS and CDR2 YFSETQ. The CDR3 protein is CASSPRSGDEQFF. CDR3 nucleotides: TGCGCCAGCAGCCCACGGAGTGGTGATGAGCAGTTCTTC.

The chain combines TRBV9 with TRBJ2-1; D remains ambiguous. Germline loops: CDR1 SGDLS, CDR2 YYNGEE. This CDR3 has 15 residues. V was pared by 1 base and J by 2 bases, with 10 bases between. The CDR3 is CASSVSDRAYNEQFF. Here the CDR3 DNA reads TGTGCCAGCAGCGTAAGCGACCGAGCCTACAATGAGCAGTTCTTC.

The V and J genes are TRBV27 and TRBJ2-1; the match to TRBD1 covers 8 bases. Germline CDR1 MNHEY, CDR2 SMNVEV (reference sequence). The length of the CDR3 is 15 residues. Unmatched junction bases numbered 12, after V lost 11 bases and J lost 3 bases. The CDR3 here is CAPMTRTGRYNEQFF. The CDR3 DNA sequence: TGTGCCCCTATGACTAGGACAGGGCGCTACAATGAGCAGTTCTTC.

This clone came up a few times. At one boundary the junction diverges from the germline segment, which might be a read error. J is TRBJ2-7 and V is TRBV19, with 9 positions matching TRBD2. The CDR3 has 14 residues. The germline V gene encodes CDR1 LNHDA and CDR2 SQIVND (reference sequence). CDR3 sequence: CATSTGTSFGEQYF. In nucleotides, the CDR3 is TGTGCCACTAGTACCGGGACTAGCTTCGGGGAGCAGTACTTC.

The V and J genes are TRBV28 and TRBJ1-2; TRBD1 is a possible D gene (5 bases). CDR3 length equals 15 residues. The germline CDR1 and CDR2 sequences are MDHEN and SYDVKM. V was cut by 1 base and J by 4 bases, with 13 bases left in between. CDR3 amino acids: CASSLYGGIGYGYTF. The CDR3 coding sequence is TGTGCCAGCAGTTTATATGGGGGAATAGGCTATGGCTACACCTTC.

The rearrangement uses TRBV10-2 and TRBJ2-7; D might be TRBD2 (5 bases). V lost 5 bases and J lost 1, with 18 bases in between. Germline assignment: CDR1 WSHSY and CDR2 SAAADI. This CDR3 has 16 residues. The chain's CDR3 is CASSSIPGSHSYEQYF. The DNA of the CDR3 is TGCGCCAGCAGTTCAATCCCGGGATCCCATTCCTACGAGCAGTACTTC.

With respect to this clone: A far larger clone is just one base off, so this is likely a read error. As the CDR3 is not closed by the conserved phenylalanine or tryptophan, this likely results from a read error. V is TRBV10-3 and J is TRBJ1-5; the D gene is possibly TRBD1 (6 bases). V was shortened by 6 bases and J by 5 bases, with 11 bases between the two germline ends. CDR3 length equals 13 residues. CDR1 and CDR2 (germline): ENHRY, SYGVKD. The CDR3 sequence is CAISPDSDQPQHL. The CDR3 coding sequence is TGTGCCATCAGCCCGGACAGTGATCAGCCCCAGCATCTT.